One and the same sample provided the 18 T cell receptor beta chains below, sequenced in a study of Graves' ophthalmopathy and Graves' hyperthyroidism. RNA transcripts were the source from which TCR beta CDR3 regions were amplified. The first-round RT-PCR employed HTBI primers together with the Qiagen OneStep RT-PCR kit. A multiplex PCR was then performed as the second round. MiXCR, applied by TCRdb to the multiplex PCR reads, yields one record per CDR3 protein. The data hold more than 1,000,000 distinct CDR3 sequences, with 35% to 40% observed a single time. The source material was peripheral blood or thyroid tissue (not recorded which). These TCRs come from an adult man with Graves' hyperthyroidism.

At least ten counts were recorded for this clonotype. The rearrangement links TRBV20-1 to TRBJ1-6; D is unclear. The CDR3 length is 14 residues. The germline V gene has CDR1 DFQATT and CDR2 SNEGSKA (reference sequence). V was cut by 6 bases and J by 7 bases, with 16 bases left in between. For the CDR3, the DNA is TGCAGTGCAAGGACGGATAGGGTCAATTCACCCCTCCACTTT. Translating gives CSARTDRVNSPLHF.

This clonotype was recorded many times. The chain couples TRBV20-1 to TRBJ1-2, with 7 bases that match TRBD1. Germline V lookup: CDR1 DFQATT, CDR2 SNEGSKA (reference sequence). The ends lost 6 bases at V and 3 bases at J; junction bases unmatched: 7. The CDR3 is 13 amino acids. The CDR3 here is CSADEGADYGYTF. In DNA form, the CDR3 reads TGCAGTGCGGACGAGGGGGCGGACTATGGCTACACCTTC.

The V gene is TRBV7-6, the J gene TRBJ2-5, with TRBD2 identical over 8 bases. The CDR3 loop spans 13 amino acids. CDR1 is SGHVS, CDR2 FNYEAQ, per germline. V lost 1 base, J lost 6 bases, and 1 base stayed unmatched. CDR3 sequence (DNA): TGTGCCAGCAGCTTAGGGACTAGCAAGACCCAGTACTTC. Translating it yields CASSLGTSKTQYF.

This clonotype showed up just once. This sequence joins TRBV2 and TRBJ1-4; no firm D call. CDR3 length: 13 residues. Germline V gene sequence: CDR1 SNHLY, CDR2 FYNNEI. The V end was cut by 5 bases, the J end by 8 bases, with 12 bases between. CDR3 DNA sequence: TGTGCCAGCAGTTTATCGCGACCGGAAAAACTGTTTTTT. This sequence encodes CASSLSRPEKLFF.

As to this clonotype: This clone may be a read error of a much larger clone one base away. Without the conserved terminal phenylalanine or tryptophan, this CDR3 likely stems from a read error. The chain carries TRBV6-5 and TRBJ2-7; possible D gene TRBD1, 6 bases. Germline V gene lookup returns CDR1 MNHEY and CDR2 SVGAGI. The V end was cut by 5 bases, the J end by 3 bases, with 8 bases between. This CDR3 spans 12 amino acids. The CDR3 nucleotides read TGTGCCAGCAGTGAGGGACACTACGAGCAGTACCTC. Its protein is CASSEGHYEQYL.

This clonotype was seen a few times. This chain connects TRBV29-1 to TRBJ2-1, with TRBD2 identical over 8 bases. The germline CDR1 and CDR2 sequences are SQVTM and ANQGSEA. Germline trimming cut 6 bases from V and 0 bases from J; bases unmatched to any gene: 1. The CDR3 has 13 amino acids. The CDR3 loop reads CSVGTSSYNEQFF. In nucleotides, the CDR3 is TGCAGCGTGGGGACTAGCTCCTACAATGAGCAGTTCTTC.

The rearrangement joins TRBV10-3 to TRBJ1-6, with D perhaps matching TRBD1 (5 bases). The CDR3 is made up of 16 amino acids. Trimming removed 8 bases at V and 8 bases at J, with 22 bases between. Per germline, CDR1 ENHRY and CDR2 SYGVKD. CDR3 DNA sequence: TGTGCCATCCGCCCAGAAGAGGGACCCCTATATTCACCCCTCCACTTT. This codes for CAIRPEEGPLYSPLHF.

This clonotype has a count of ten or more. Compared with germline, one end of the junction differs, possibly owing to a read error. The chain employs TRBV19 and TRBJ1-2; 7 bases match TRBD1. Germline V lookup: CDR1 LNHDA, CDR2 SQIVND (reference sequence). The CDR3 runs 13 residues. Here the CDR3 reads CASSIGTDYGYTF. CDR3 nucleotide sequence: TGTGCCAGCAGTATCGGGACAGACTATGGCTACACCTTC.

This clonotype was seen ten or more times. The gene calls are TRBV6-5 and TRBJ2-5, with 9 bases aligning to TRBD2. The CDR3 contains 13 residues. Trimming removed 7 bases from V and 5 bases from J; junction bases left unmatched: 5. The V gene's germline CDR1 is MNHEY and CDR2 SVGAGI. CDR3: CASTASGTETQYF. The CDR3 coding sequence is TGTGCCAGCACGGCTAGCGGGACGGAGACCCAGTACTTC.

The rearrangement joins TRBV20-1 to TRBJ1-6; D perhaps matches TRBD1 (5 bases). Germline V lookup: CDR1 DFQATT, CDR2 SNEGSKA (reference sequence). Between the trimmed V and J ends, which lost 3 bases and 5 bases, there was a span of 14 bases. This CDR3 has 15 residues. Written as DNA, the CDR3 is TGCAGTGCTAGTTCCTTGGGGGGGGATAATTCACCCCTCCACTTT. It yields the protein CSASSLGGDNSPLHF.

This clonotype was counted many times. The genes are TRBV11-2 and TRBJ1-4, with 7 nucleotides matching TRBD1. Trimming removed 4 bases from V and 5 bases from J; junction bases left unmatched: 4. The CDR3 has 14 residues. Per the germline V gene, CDR1 is SGHAT and CDR2 is FQNNGV. CDR3: CASSSTGFNEKLFF. CDR3 DNA sequence: TGTGCCAGCAGCTCGACAGGGTTCAATGAAAAACTGTTTTTT.

V and J are TRBV9 and TRBJ1-3, with D uncertain. This CDR3 spans 15 amino acids. Germline V gene sequence: CDR1 SGDLS, CDR2 YYNGEE. V was pared by 1 base and J by 0 bases, with 8 bases between. CDR3 in DNA: TGTGCCAGCAGCGTAAGTGGCTTCTCTGGAAACACCATATATTTT. Encoded protein: CASSVSGFSGNTIYF.

The V call is TRBV29-1, the J call TRBJ2-5; 7 bases map to TRBD1. The end of the DNA aligns better with TRBJ2-1, so the J call may be wrong. CDR3 length equals 14 residues. CDR1 SQVTM and CDR2 ANQGSEA come from the germline V gene. The CDR3 loop is CSVLPHRGSYEQFF. The CDR3 DNA reads as TGCAGCGTTCTACCCCACAGGGGCTCCTATGAGCAGTTCTTC.

Notes on this clonotype: The junction departs from germline at one end; a sequencing error may be responsible. CDR3 residues: CASSLGQYNEQFF. The CDR3 nucleotides read TGTGCTAGCAGCTTAGGACAGTACAATGAGCAGTTCTTC. V gene TRBV7-7 combines with J gene TRBJ2-7; the D gene is possibly TRBD1 (6 bases). The closer fit of TRBJ2-1 to the DNA end suggests the J call may be wrong. The CDR3 has 13 residues. Germline V gives CDR1 SSHAT, CDR2 FNYEAQ (reference sequence).

This chain uses TRBV7-2 with TRBJ2-1, with D possibly TRBD2 on 5 matching bases. This CDR3 has 14 residues. Germline CDR1 reads SGHTA; CDR2 reads FQGNSA. Trimming removed 5 bases at V and 9 bases at J, with 17 bases between. For the CDR3, the DNA is TGTGCCAGCAGCCCGTTGCGGACTGAAGGTGAGCAGTTCTTC. The encoded protein is CASSPLRTEGEQFF. Variable domain in full (rest from reference TRBV7-2 and TRBJ2-1): GAGVSQSPSNKVTEKGKDVELRCDPISGHTALYWYRQSLGQGLEFLIYFQGNSAPDKSGLPSDRFSAERTGGSVSTLTIQRTQQEDSAVYLCASSPLRTEGEQFFGPGTRLTVL.

In its sample, this clonotype was seen a few times. The rearrangement links TRBV9 to TRBJ1-3; TRBD1 might be the D (6 bases). This CDR3 is 13 amino acids long. V shed 3 bases and J shed 8 bases, with 12 bases lying between them. Germline V gene data show CDR1 as SGDLS and CDR2 as YYNGEE. CDR3 residues: CASSAGGRHTIYF. Here the CDR3 DNA reads TGTGCCAGCAGCGCGGGGGGGCGTCACACCATATATTTT.

This clonotype was found once. The chain carries TRBV24-1 and TRBJ1-2; no clear D. V lost 9 bases, J lost 5 bases, and 21 bases lay in between. Germline V gene lookup returns CDR1 KGHDR and CDR2 SFDVKD. This CDR3 is built from 15 residues. CDR3 loop: CATSTTQMTLYGYTF. For the CDR3, the DNA is TGTGCCACCTCTACAACCCAGATGACCCTTTATGGCTACACCTTC.

A remark on this clonotype: A junction boundary mismatches the germline segment, possibly from a read error. The gene calls are TRBV7-7 and TRBJ1-4; TRBD1 is a possible D gene (6 bases). Germline V gene sequence: CDR1 SSHAT, CDR2 FNYEAQ (reference sequence). CDR3 size: 14 residues. CDR3 in amino acids: CASSWTARNEKLFF. DNA for the CDR3: TGTGCTAGCAGTTGGACAGCGAGAAACGAAAAACTGTTTTTT.